The 18 T cell receptor beta chains reported below all come from one sample, sequenced in a study of blood T cell repertoires in COVID-19. Libraries were prepared by immunoSEQ multiplex PCR; TCRdb keeps only in-frame clonotypes and omits some of them. The sample holds 430,000 or so clones, roughly 90% seen once. Material: PBMCs or T cells enriched from blood (not recorded which). The receptors stem from a woman aged 35 to 49 who had recovered from COVID-19.

This chain links TRBV6-1 with TRBJ2-1; possible D gene TRBD2, 6 bases. Germline CDR1 reads MNHNS; CDR2 reads SASEGT. There are 14 residues in the CDR3. V was pared by 0 bases and J by 6 bases, with 9 bases between. The CDR3 sequence: CASSEAGAGNEQFF. For the CDR3, the DNA is TGTGCCAGCAGTGAAGCGGGAGCGGGCAATGAGCAGTTCTTC.

The chain recombines TRBV3-1 (or the pseudogene TRBV3-2) with TRBJ2-2, with unresolved D. Looked up from germline, CDR1 is LGHDT and CDR2 is YNNKEL (reference sequence). Trimming took off 7 bases at V and 3 bases at J, with 12 bases between the two ends. This CDR3 contains 14 residues. In DNA, the CDR3 is TGTGCCAGCACCCATCTAGGTCACACCGGGGAGCTGTTTTTT. Amino acids: CASTHLGHTGELFF.

The rearrangement links TRBV2 to TRBJ1-1, with 9 bases aligning to TRBD1. In germline, CDR1 is SNHLY, CDR2 FYNNEI. Unmatched junction bases numbered 15, after V lost 1 base and J lost 6 bases. This CDR3 has 18 residues. CDR3 nucleotides: TGTGCCAGCAGTGAAGGGAACGCCTACAGGGGGCTTGTATCTGAAGCTTTCTTT. This gives the protein CASSEGNAYRGLVSEAFF. The variable domain in full, completed from reference TRBV2 and TRBJ1-1, reads EPEVTQTPSHQVTQMGQEVILRCVPISNHLYFYWYRQILGQKVEFLVSFYNNEISEKSEIFDDQFSVERPDGSNFTLKIRSTKLEDSAMYFCASSEGNAYRGLVSEAFFGQGTRLTVV.

V and J are TRBV4-1 and TRBJ1-3; tentatively, D is TRBD1 (6 bases). Trimming pared 2 bases from V and 2 bases from J, leaving 13 bases between. Germline assignment: CDR1 MGHRA and CDR2 YSYEKL. The CDR3 runs to 16 residues. The CDR3 is CASSQSYRAAGNTIYF. DNA of the CDR3: TGCGCCAGCAGCCAAAGCTACAGGGCAGCTGGAAACACCATATATTTT.

J is TRBJ1-1 and V is TRBV19; perhaps TRBD1 as D (5 bases). This CDR3 contains 13 residues. V lost 0 bases and J lost 6, with 8 bases in between. The V gene's germline CDR1 is LNHDA and CDR2 SQIVND (reference sequence). The CDR3 DNA reads TGTGCCAGTAGTATAGATCGGGGGGCTGAAGCTTTCTTT. Translating gives CASSIDRGAEAFF.

A few counts support this clone. The chain has TRBV7-9 and TRBJ2-2; 7 nucleotides match TRBD2. The CDR3 has 16 residues. The germline gives CDR1 SEHNR, CDR2 FQNEAQ (reference sequence). V was clipped by 1 base and J by 4 bases; unmatched bases: 6. The DNA for the CDR3 is TGTGCCAGCAGCTTAGACGGCGGGAGTACCACCGGGGAGCTGTTTTTT. Its protein is CASSLDGGSTTGELFF.

As for this clone: Germline and junction disagree at one end, which may indicate a read error. The chain carries TRBV7-7 and TRBJ2-2; 11 bases align to TRBD1. The CDR3 is 15 amino acids. CDR1 SSHAT and CDR2 FNYEAQ come from the germline V gene (reference sequence). CDR3 sequence: CASSSDRGLTGELFF. The CDR3 DNA reads as TGTGCTAGCAGCTCGGACAGGGGGCTCACCGGGGAGCTGTTTTTT.

The chain recombines TRBV5-6 with TRBJ1-2; 7 bases fit TRBD1. The germline CDR1 and CDR2 sequences are SGHDT and YYEEEE. The CDR3 sequence is 19 residues long. The V and J ends lost 5 bases and 3 bases, in that order; junction bases with no gene match: 22. The CDR3 region has the DNA TGTGCCAGCAGATACGATATCCGCAGTGGACAGGTTCTGGACTATGGCTACACCTTC. This codes for CASRYDIRSGQVLDYGYTF.

This chain links TRBV11-3 with TRBJ2-7, with 7 positions matching TRBD2. V was pared by 0 bases and J by 5 bases, with 7 bases of the junction left unmatched. Germline loops: CDR1 SGHNT, CDR2 YENEEA. The CDR3 loop spans 15 amino acids. CDR3 sequence: CASSLDSGTNNEQYF. The CDR3 DNA reads as TGTGCCAGCAGCTTAGACTCCGGGACTAACAACGAGCAGTACTTC.

This clone has just a few counts. This chain links TRBV11-2 with TRBJ1-1; D is undetermined. V was trimmed by 0 bases and J by 5 bases, leaving 13 bases between them. The CDR3 contains 15 residues. Germline V gene sequence: CDR1 SGHAT, CDR2 FQNNGV. The chain's CDR3 is CASSLDRRVGTEAFF. The CDR3 nucleotides are TGTGCCAGCAGCTTAGATAGGAGGGTTGGAACTGAAGCTTTCTTT.

This sequence joins TRBV6-2 or TRBV6-3 and TRBJ2-5; D is perhaps TRBD1 (6 bases). The CDR3 has 15 residues. The germline V and J ends were trimmed by 5 bases and 2 bases, with 15 bases remaining between them. CDR1 is MNHEY, CDR2 SVGEGT, per germline. The DNA of the CDR3 is TGTGCCAGCAGTAGTGTCTCTAGGGGGCAAGAGACCCAGTACTTC. Amino acids: CASSSVSRGQETQYF.

The V gene is TRBV4-3, the J gene TRBJ2-7, with 7 bases matching TRBD1. The CDR3 has 15 amino acids. Trimming at V came to 0 bases and at J to 9 bases, leaving 11 bases not matched to a gene. Germline CDR1 is LGHNA and CDR2 is YSLEER. The CDR3, as DNA: TGCGCCAGCAGCCAAGAAGAGCGACAGGGTGGTTGGCAGTACTTC. Translation: CASSQEERQGGWQYF.

The chain is built from TRBV27 and TRBJ1-1; possible D gene TRBD1, 5 bases. The CDR3 loop spans 15 amino acids. CDR1 MNHEY and CDR2 SMNVEV come from the germline V gene (reference sequence). Between the trimmed V and J ends, which lost 2 bases and 6 bases, there was a span of 16 bases. The CDR3 region has the DNA TGTGCCAGCAGTTTAAGGGCAGGGCTTGGACCTGAAGCTTTCTTT. Its protein is CASSLRAGLGPEAFF.

This sequence joins TRBV4-1 and TRBJ1-2; 9 bases fit TRBD1. J lost 3 bases, V lost 4 bases, and 12 bases had no gene match. This CDR3 is 17 amino acids long. Germline CDR1 MGHRA, CDR2 YSYEKL. CDR3 loop: CASSLPPGQGLDYGYTF. In nucleotides, the CDR3 is TGCGCCAGCAGCCTCCCCCCCGGACAGGGGCTCGACTATGGCTACACCTTC.

The gene calls are TRBV7-2 and TRBJ2-2, with 7 bases lining up with TRBD2. Germline CDR1 SGHTA, CDR2 FQGNSA. This CDR3 comprises 15 residues. J was trimmed by 7 bases and V by 0 bases; bases with no gene match: 5. The CDR3 reads CASSLAGGPVGELFF. The CDR3 coding sequence is TGTGCCAGCAGCTTAGCGGGAGGGCCGGTCGGGGAGCTGTTTTTT.

In the case of this clone: This sample also contains other DNA sequences that code for the same CDR3. J is TRBJ2-3 and V is TRBV18, with 11 bases lining up with TRBD1. The germline V gene has CDR1 KGHSH and CDR2 LQKENI. Unmatched junction bases numbered 4, after V lost 6 bases and J lost 5 bases. The CDR3 is made up of 14 amino acids. The CDR3 DNA is TGTGCCAGCTCCCCTGGGACAGGGGGAGATACGCAGTATTTT. This translates into CASSPGTGGDTQYF.

The chain uses TRBV12-3 or TRBV12-4 and TRBJ2-1; D is perhaps TRBD2 (5 bases). V gave up 3 bases and J gave up 8 bases, with 11 bases separating them. This CDR3 region has 13 residues. The chain's CDR3 is CASSFFAGDEQFF. The CDR3 coding sequence is TGTGCCAGCAGTTTTTTTGCGGGCGATGAGCAGTTCTTC.

The table lists this clone with a count of one. The sample contains more than one DNA sequence encoding this CDR3. The chain is built from TRBV5-4 and TRBJ1-2; D call uncertain. Deletions cut 0 bases from V and 5 bases from J, with 5 bases between. The CDR3 covers 12 residues. Per the germline V gene, CDR1 is SGHNT and CDR2 is YYREEE (reference sequence). CDR3 residues: CASSLDSYGYTF. CDR3 sequence (DNA): TGTGCCAGCAGCTTGGACAGTTATGGCTACACCTTC.